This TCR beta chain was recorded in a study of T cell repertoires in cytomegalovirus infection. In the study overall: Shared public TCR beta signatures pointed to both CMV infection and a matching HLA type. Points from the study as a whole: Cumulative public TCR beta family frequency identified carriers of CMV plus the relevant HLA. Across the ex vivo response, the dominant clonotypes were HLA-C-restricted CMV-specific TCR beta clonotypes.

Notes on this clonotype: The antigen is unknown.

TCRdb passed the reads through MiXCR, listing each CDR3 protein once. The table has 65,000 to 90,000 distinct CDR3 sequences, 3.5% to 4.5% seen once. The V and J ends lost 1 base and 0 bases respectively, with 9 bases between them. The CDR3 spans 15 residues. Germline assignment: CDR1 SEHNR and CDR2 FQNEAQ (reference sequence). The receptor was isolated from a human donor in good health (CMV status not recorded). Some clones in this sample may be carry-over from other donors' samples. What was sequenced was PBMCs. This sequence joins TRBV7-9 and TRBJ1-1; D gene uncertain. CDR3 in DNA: TGTGCCAGCAGCTTAGGTAAAGGCATGAACACTGAAGCTTTCTTT. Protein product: CASSLGKGMNTEAFF.